This T cell receptor (beta chain) originates from a study of shared clonotypes between healthy human individuals. There were only Caucasian adults among the donors, and all lived in Nashville, Tennessee. Study-level findings and limits: Blood was the sole source, and tissue repertoires probably differ.

Several immunoSEQ plates received, in even portions, the genomic DNA of each subset. Authors' data handling: Junction-only immunoSEQ data arrived without quality scores, meaning filtering differed. Only in-frame clones appear in the TCRdb table, and some are missing; sequencing was by immunoSEQ multiplex PCR. The V and J calls and the clone size are those of that table, but D and trimming were determined from the DNA. The sample holds roughly 1,000,000 clones, 78% seen once. Concerning this clone itself: Antigen: not known.

The sequenced sample consisted of memory CD4+ T cells from PBMCs. Subset given: CD45RA-negative fraction. The source of this sequence is a man aged 18 to 30 in good health. Some clones in this sample may be carry-over from other donors' samples.

The CDR3 here is CAGDTGTATNSPLHF. The CDR3 region has the DNA TGTGCCGGAGACACCGGGACAGCCACTAATTCACCCCTCCACTTT. The V gene is TRBV2, the J gene TRBJ1-6; 7 nucleotides align to TRBD1. The CDR3 extends over 15 amino acids. After removal of 11 bases from V and 6 bases from J, the junction contained 13 bases not matched to a gene. From germline, CDR1 is SNHLY and CDR2 FYNNEI.